These 15 T cell receptor beta chains came from one sample sequenced in a study of blood T cells in healthy people across ages. Using a J-beta primer mix together with a sample-barcoded 5' primer, a second PCR was run for roughly 6 to 12 cycles. Each CDR3 protein is one row after TCRdb ran MiXCR on the 5' RACE reads. Seen here are about 1.8 million distinct CDR3 sequences, roughly 52% observed once, and the top ten hold 2.1%. Sequencing used blood. Receptors were obtained from a woman aged 40 to 50 in good health.

The chain combines TRBV12-3 or TRBV12-4 with TRBJ2-1; 12 bases match TRBD2. The CDR3 is 17 residues long. J lost 0 bases, V lost 7 bases, and 7 bases had no gene match. The CDR3, as DNA: TGTGCCAGCACGGGGACTAGCGGGCTGAGCTCCTACAATGAGCAGTTCTTC. Translation gives CASTGTSGLSSYNEQFF.

This rearrangement joins TRBV28 to TRBJ2-3, with 11 bases aligning to TRBD2. The CDR3 is made up of 16 amino acids. V lost 2 bases to trimming and J lost 6 bases; unmatched junction nucleotides: 7. Germline V gives CDR1 MDHEN, CDR2 SYDVKM. In nucleotides, the CDR3 is TGTGCCAGCAGTTTACCTATAGCGGGGGGGGCGGATACGCAGTATTTT. This translates into CASSLPIAGGADTQYF.

The table lists this clonotype with a few counts. This chain joins TRBV28 and TRBJ2-7; 10 bases are shared with TRBD2. Looked up from germline, CDR1 is MDHEN and CDR2 is SYDVKM. CDR3 length: 15 residues. V was pared by 2 bases and J by 6 bases, with 7 bases of the junction left unmatched. The CDR3 here is CASSLTLSGGLEQYF. The DNA of the CDR3 is TGTGCCAGCAGTTTAACTCTTAGCGGGGGGCTCGAGCAGTACTTC.

Comments on this clonotype: The junction and the germline gene differ at one end; a read error may be behind it. The chain links TRBV20-1 to TRBJ2-5, with D hard to call. The CDR3 contains 11 residues. CDR1 DFQATT and CDR2 SNEGSKA come from the germline V gene (reference sequence). CDR3 loop: CSANPQETQYF. CDR3 nucleotides: TGTAGTGCTAACCCCCAAGAGACCCAGTACTTC.

The table lists this clonotype with a few counts. CDR3: CASSWGLLQGSSYNEQFF. CDR3 DNA sequence: TGCGCCAGCAGCTGGGGGTTACTACAGGGATCTTCCTACAATGAGCAGTTCTTC. This chain connects TRBV5-1 to TRBJ2-1; TRBD1 is a possible D gene (6 bases). The length of the CDR3 is 18 residues. The germline CDR1 and CDR2 sequences are SGHRS and YFSETQ. Trimming removed 3 bases at V and 1 base at J, with 20 bases between.

This clonotype was found a few times. The chain employs TRBV6-1 and TRBJ2-1; D gene ambiguous. V was trimmed by 2 bases and J by 5 bases, leaving 10 bases between them. The length of the CDR3 is 14 residues. Per the germline V gene, CDR1 is MNHNS and CDR2 is SASEGT. For the CDR3, the DNA is TGTGCCAGCAGTGAATTGGTCGGAAACAATGAGCAGTTCTTC. Its translation: CASSELVGNNEQFF.

The chain uses TRBV7-2 and TRBJ2-3; perhaps TRBD2 as D (5 bases). The ends were cut back, 4 bases at V and 3 bases at J, with 14 bases in the middle. The length of the CDR3 is 15 residues. CDR1 and CDR2 (germline): SGHTA, FQGNSA. The CDR3 bases are TGTGCCAGCAGCTCGGACTGGTTACCAACAGATACGCAGTATTTT. It is translated as CASSSDWLPTDTQYF. Together with reference TRBV7-2 and TRBJ2-3, the CDR3 gives the full variable domain: GAGVSQSPSNKVTEKGKDVELRCDPISGHTALYWYRQSLGQGLEFLIYFQGNSAPDKSGLPSDRFSAERTGGSVSTLTIQRTQQEDSAVYLCASSSDWLPTDTQYFGPGTRLTVL.

This clonotype was observed a handful of times. V usage is TRBV7-2 and J usage is TRBJ1-2; the D is unclear. CDR3 length: 12 amino acids. Germline V gene data show CDR1 as SGHTA and CDR2 as FQGNSA. With 3 bases removed from V and 6 bases from J, the gap between germline ends came to 8 bases. The CDR3 loop is CASSFTTDGYTF. Written as DNA, the CDR3 is TGTGCCAGCAGCTTTACTACGGATGGCTACACCTTC.

The chain uses TRBV4-3 and TRBJ2-3; D gene unclear. Looked up from germline, CDR1 is LGHNA and CDR2 is YSLEER. The CDR3 sequence is 15 residues long. With 6 bases removed from V and 2 bases from J, the gap between germline ends came to 15 bases. CDR3 loop: CASSSSVQPTDTQYF. The DNA for the CDR3 is TGCGCCAGCAGTTCAAGCGTGCAACCCACAGATACGCAGTATTTT.

The chain joins TRBV3-1 to TRBJ2-5, with D tentatively TRBD1 or TRBD2 (5 bases each). Germline CDR1 is LGHDT and CDR2 is YNNKEL (reference sequence). V lost 0 bases and J lost 4, with 12 bases in between. This CDR3 is built from 15 residues. The CDR3 protein is CASSQEPGRGETQYF. The CDR3 nucleotides are TGTGCCAGCAGCCAAGAACCGGGACGAGGAGAGACCCAGTACTTC.

This clonotype was counted a few times. This chain connects TRBV7-2 to TRBJ2-7, with 9 bases matching TRBD1. The junction had 3 bases not matched to a gene; V was cut back by 4 bases and J by 2 bases. The CDR3 has 14 amino acids. Germline V gene sequence: CDR1 SGHTA, CDR2 FQGNSA. DNA of the CDR3: TGTGCCAGCAGCTCGCGACAGGGGGCCTACGAGCAGTACTTC. Translation: CASSSRQGAYEQYF.

The rearrangement joins TRBV28 to TRBJ1-4; TRBD1 matches 7 bases. Germline values: CDR1 MDHEN, CDR2 SYDVKM. The V gene end was trimmed by 7 bases and the J gene end by 5 bases; junction bases not matched to a gene: 7. The CDR3 totals 14 residues. The CDR3 DNA reads as TGTGCCAGCAAGAGGGGACAGCGCAATGAAAAACTGTTTTTT. Amino acid sequence: CASKRGQRNEKLFF.

The chain uses TRBV5-1 and TRBJ1-2; tentative D call: TRBD1 (6 bases). CDR1 SGHRS and CDR2 YFSETQ come from the germline V gene. The V end lost 7 bases, the J end lost 4 bases, and 11 bases lay between the germline ends. CDR3 size: 12 residues. The CDR3 nucleotides read TGCGCCAGCGGGGGCGGAAGCTATGGCTACACCTTC. Translated, it gives CASGGGSYGYTF.

In its sample, this clonotype was seen a few times. The J gene is TRBJ2-5, the V gene TRBV24-1, with a weak D call TRBD2 (6 bases). From germline, CDR1 is KGHDR and CDR2 SFDVKD. The V end was cut by 4 bases, the J end by 4 bases, with 15 bases between. CDR3 length equals 15 residues. In DNA, the CDR3 is TGTGCCACCAGTGACCGCGACCAGGGAGGAGAGACCCAGTACTTC. The encoded protein is CATSDRDQGGETQYF.

The genes are TRBV20-1 and TRBJ1-2; a weak D match, TRBD1 (6 bases). The germline gives CDR1 DFQATT, CDR2 SNEGSKA (reference sequence). Trimming took off 0 bases at V and 4 bases at J, with 12 bases between the two ends. The CDR3 sequence is 14 residues long. The CDR3 region is CSARDPTGRYGYTF. CDR3 nucleotide sequence: TGCAGTGCTAGAGATCCCACAGGGCGCTATGGCTACACCTTC.